The rows below give T cell receptor beta chains drawn from one sample of a study of T cells in Graves' hyperthyroidism and ophthalmopathy. TCRdb recomputed calls from the multiplex PCR reads with MiXCR, one row per CDR3 protein. The sample lists around 360,000 distinct CDR3 sequences; nearly 15% were seen once. The material sequenced was blood. Receptor source: a woman aged 55-69 years with Graves' ophthalmopathy. CDR3s include the opening cysteine and the closing phenylalanine or tryptophan.

V gene,J gene,CDR3 protein
TRBV6-5,TRBJ1-4,CASSYGYRRHNEKLFF
TRBV11-2,TRBJ2-1,CASSPDRGFYNEQFF
TRBV12-3/TRBV12-4,TRBJ2-5,CASTLRFSETQYF
TRBV5-1,TRBJ1-1,CASSLGRDRPMNTEAFF
TRBV7-3,TRBJ2-3,CASSLFSGGSADTQYF
TRBV12-3/TRBV12-4,TRBJ2-7,CASSPASGNYYEQYF
TRBV2,TRBJ2-3,CASREGQVGTDTQYF
TRBV6-5,TRBJ2-6,CASSYAGANVLTF
TRBV20-1,TRBJ1-2,CSATTPGWAGYTF
TRBV4-1,TRBJ2-7,CASSLDRTYSGEQYF
TRBV2,TRBJ2-5,CASGYSGNQETQYF
TRBV5-1,TRBJ2-5,CASSSRRRGQETQYF
TRBV4-1,TRBJ2-7,CASSQDPAVSRRGYEQYF
TRBV28,TRBJ2-2,CASREDPTGELFF
TRBV5-4,TRBJ1-4,CASSLQGNEKLFF
TRBV27,TRBJ1-1,CASSLSQSWTEAFF
TRBV11-2,TRBJ1-2,CASSSTFAACTF
TRBV12-3/TRBV12-4,TRBJ2-4,CASSLPSKNIQYF
TRBV10-3,TRBJ2-3,CATAGSTDTQYF
TRBV30,TRBJ2-1,CAWRGSSSYNEQFF
TRBV9,TRBJ2-7,CASSFRLAGGPGQYF
TRBV7-2,TRBJ1-2,CASSPTTGRANYGYTF
TRBV7-3,TRBJ2-7,CASSLMAGEEQYF
TRBV28,TRBJ1-2,CASSDPTGSGGYTF
TRBV2,TRBJ2-2,CASSEFGAANTGELFF
TRBV7-2,TRBJ2-7,CASSAAGQRPYEQYF
TRBV4-1,TRBJ2-5,CASSHGLAGEDETQYF
TRBV12-5,TRBJ2-1,CASGLREIAGDHNEQFF
TRBV20-1,TRBJ2-7,CSASTGQGSEEQYF
TRBV20-1,TRBJ2-3,CSATRAGGSTDTQYF
TRBV18,TRBJ2-1,CASSPPLANYNEQFF
TRBV30,TRBJ2-1,CAWSPPGLAGGEQFF
TRBV24-1,TRBJ2-2,CATSAQRVAGELFF
TRBV12-3/TRBV12-4,TRBJ2-2,CASRISGVNTGELFF
TRBV4-1,TRBJ2-5,CASSQEDYLGWTQYF
TRBV7-8,TRBJ2-3,CASSLLRLARTDTQYF
TRBV27,TRBJ2-7,CASSSLEGGPGEQYF
TRBV27,TRBJ2-7,CASSSGLAWGEQYF
TRBV28,TRBJ1-5,CASSPRAQIGQPQHF
TRBV4-1,TRBJ2-7,CASSRAGGLAYEQYF
TRBV5-1,TRBJ2-3,CASSSPQGAGDTQYF
TRBV10-2,TRBJ2-7,CASSEASGPYSYEQYF
TRBV28,TRBJ2-7,CASRPSGRGEQYF
TRBV6-1,TRBJ2-7,CASSPPARQTSYEQYF
TRBV10-3,TRBJ1-6,CAISPSMGTGTGSPLHF
TRBV24-1,TRBJ1-5,CATSATGAGGNQPQHF
TRBV5-6,TRBJ2-7,CASSLVAGSYEQYF
TRBV28,TRBJ1-5,CASSPGGQSNQPQHF
TRBV2,TRBJ2-1,CASSVILHGGAPYNEQFF
TRBV5-1,TRBJ2-5,CASSSNSGKGTQYF
TRBV11-2,TRBJ2-7,CASSWAPYEQYF
TRBV28,TRBJ2-1,CASEEAGFYNEQFF
TRBV28,TRBJ1-5,CASSPWTRNQPQHF